The rows below give T cell receptor beta chains drawn from one sample of a study of blood T cell repertoires in COVID-19. Libraries were prepared by immunoSEQ multiplex PCR; TCRdb keeps only in-frame clonotypes and omits some of them. The sample records a few hundred thousand clones, roughly 90% being singletons. Material: peripheral blood. These receptors were collected from a woman between 50 and 59 years old with active or convalescent COVID-19. The CDR3 runs from the conserved cysteine through the conserved F or W. D genes are given only for firm matches. The size of a clone is reported for some rows only, either as once, few or many, or as a class for expanded clones.

cdr3_aa cdr3_nt j_call clone_size v_call d_call
CASSPTDRKGKLFF TGTGCCAGCTCACCAACAGACAGGAAGGGAAAACTGTTTTTT TRBJ1-4 - TRBV18 -
CASGSQVYYGYTF TGTGCTAGTGGTTCACAGGTGTACTATGGCTACACCTTC TRBJ1-2 - TRBV12-5 -
CASSLVSQGVVWGNQPQHF TGTGCCAGCAGTTTAGTCTCACAGGGGGTAGTTTGGGGCAATCAGCCCCAGCATTTT TRBJ1-5 - TRBV28 TRBD1
CASSYYGLGAPGELFF TGTGCCAGCAGTTACTATGGACTGGGGGCCCCCGGGGAGCTGTTTTTT TRBJ2-2 - TRBV6-2/TRBV6-3 -
CASSAPGQPYEQYF TGTGCCAGCAGCGCACCGGGACAGCCCTACGAGCAGTACTTC TRBJ2-7 - TRBV11-3 TRBD1
CASSEQGNIQYF TGTGCCAGCAGTGAACAGGGGAACATTCAGTACTTC TRBJ2-4 once TRBV2 -
CASSPPGWGSGYGYTF TGTGCCAGCTCCCCACCAGGCTGGGGAAGCGGCTATGGCTACACCTTC TRBJ1-2 few TRBV18 -
CAWGPGQGARAIWGYTF TGTGCCTGGGGACCGGGACAGGGGGCGCGAGCGATATGGGGCTACACCTTC TRBJ1-2 - TRBV30 TRBD1
CASRQGDRDAEAFF TGCGCCAGCCGGCAAGGGGACAGGGACGCTGAAGCTTTCTTT TRBJ1-1 - TRBV23-1 TRBD1
CASSDGTGYGYTF TGTGCCAGCAGCGATGGGACAGGCTATGGCTACACCTTC TRBJ1-2 - TRBV11-2 TRBD1
CASSSLQDRSHQPQHF TGTGCCAGCAGCTCCCTTCAGGACAGGAGCCATCAGCCCCAGCATTTT TRBJ1-5 - TRBV5-6 TRBD1
CASSKGQGGNKNTEAFF TGTGCCAGCAGCAAGGGACAGGGGGGAAACAAGAACACTGAAGCTTTCTTT TRBJ1-1 - TRBV7-2 TRBD1
CASSPRHNYGYTF TGTGCCAGCAGTCCGCGCCATAACTATGGCTACACCTTC TRBJ1-2 - TRBV27 -
CASSSRGQGGYGYTF TGTGCCAGCAGCTCCAGAGGACAGGGCGGCTATGGCTACACCTTC TRBJ1-2 - TRBV5-4 TRBD1
CAITGHFCSYEQYF TGCGCCATAACTGGGCATTTCTGCTCCTACGAGCAGTACTTC TRBJ2-7 - TRBV10-1 -
CASTAGREQYF TGTGCCAGCACCGCAGGAAGGGAGCAGTACTTC TRBJ2-7 - TRBV7-2 -
CASSMDRGLYGYTF TGCGCCAGCAGCATGGACAGGGGGCTCTATGGCTACACCTTC TRBJ1-2 - TRBV5-1 TRBD1
CASSAGRGEQPQHF TGTGCCAGCAGTGCTGGCAGGGGTGAGCAGCCCCAGCATTTT TRBJ1-5 - TRBV2 -
CASKPFGEGIQPQHF TGTGCCAGCAAACCCTTTGGGGAGGGGATACAGCCCCAGCATTTT TRBJ1-5 - TRBV28 -
CASKTGAYEQYF TGTGCCAGCAAGACAGGGGCCTACGAGCAGTACTTC TRBJ2-7 once TRBV2 TRBD1
CASSLATVSGTEAFF TGTGCCAGCAGCTTAGCGACGGTCAGCGGCACTGAAGCTTTCTTT TRBJ1-1 - TRBV7-2 -
CASSLGASGGPQETQYF TGTGCCAGCAGCTTAGGGGCCAGCGGGGGTCCGCAAGAGACCCAGTACTTC TRBJ2-5 once TRBV11-2 TRBD2
CASSQGGGALDTQYF TGTGCCAGCAGCCAGGGAGGGGGTGCATTAGATACGCAGTATTTT TRBJ2-3 once TRBV4-2 -
CASSFTGLAEAFF TGTGCCAGTAGTTTTACAGGGTTGGCTGAAGCTTTCTTT TRBJ1-1 - TRBV19 -
CASSFTQGLGSFRAFF TGTGCCAGCAGCTTCACCCAGGGATTGGGGTCTTTTAGAGCTTTCTTT TRBJ1-1 - TRBV7-2 -
CASRTGPYGYTF TGTGCCAGCAGGACAGGGCCCTATGGCTACACCTTC TRBJ1-2 once TRBV6-5 TRBD1